Sequencing of this T cell receptor beta chain was carried out in a study of blood T cell repertoires in COVID-19. TCRdb's table, derived via immunoSEQ multiplex PCR, lists solely in-frame clones and lacks some. The top ten clones hold over 2% of a sample with around 120,000 clones, 78% of them seen once. The ends lost 3 bases at V and 4 bases at J; junction bases unmatched: 7. Germline values: CDR1 SGHAT, CDR2 FQNNGV. The CDR3 has 15 amino acids. This chain links TRBV11-2 with TRBJ2-3, with TRBD2 matching 7 bases. This receptor was identified in a man between 70 and 80 years old with acute or convalescent COVID-19. Sample: peripheral blood. In DNA, the CDR3 is TGTGCCAGCAGCTTGACGGGGGGATGGGCAGATACGCAGTATTTT. The encoded protein is CASSLTGGWADTQYF.